Following are 14 T cell receptor beta chains from one sample sequenced in a study of shared clonotypes between healthy human individuals (dated by TCRdb to about 2020). Libraries were constructed by the immunoSEQ multiplex PCR assay. TCRdb provides this immuneACCESS table in a form limited to in-frame rearrangements. Some clones are lacking; in checked studies, under half of them reflect an unresolved V gene, and why the rest are absent is not known. The sample records about 340,000 clones, around 70% of which are singletons. Of the sample, 8.5% to 12% falls within the top ten clones. Sequenced input: memory CD4+ T cells sorted from blood. Sample cell subset or site, as interpreted from the label and publication: CD45RA-negative fraction. The receptors derive from a man aged 25-40 years in good health.

This chain links TRBV6-1 with TRBJ2-7; D possibly corresponds to TRBD1 (6 bases). In germline, CDR1 is MNHNS, CDR2 SASEGT. This CDR3 is built from 11 residues. Trimming stripped 7 bases from V and 5 bases from J, with 9 bases between. Written as DNA, the CDR3 is TGTGCCAGCACACAGGGAAACGAGCAGTACTTC. Its translation: CASTQGNEQYF.

This clone was seen repeatedly, ten times or more. The V call is TRBV7-3, the J call TRBJ2-2; D gene uncertain. The V gene lost 2 bases and the J gene lost 2 bases, with 9 bases spanning the gap. The germline CDR1 and CDR2 sequences are SGHTA and FQGTGA. CDR3 length: 15 residues. CDR3 residues: CASSLERDNTGELFF. Here the CDR3 DNA reads TGTGCCAGCAGCTTAGAGAGAGATAACACCGGGGAGCTGTTTTTT.

This chain uses TRBV18 with TRBJ2-5; D remains ambiguous. The CDR3 has 13 amino acids. V dropped 2 bases and J dropped 0 bases, with 4 bases sitting between them. Per germline, CDR1 KGHSH and CDR2 LQKENI. CDR3 DNA: TGTGCCAGCTCACCAAACCACCAAGAGACCCAGTACTTC. It encodes CASSPNHQETQYF.

This rearrangement joins TRBV19 to TRBJ2-5, with 8 positions matching TRBD2. The germline CDR1 and CDR2 sequences are LNHDA and SQIVND (reference sequence). With 9 bases clipped from V and 5 bases from J, the junction kept 11 bases outside the gene matches. The CDR3 runs to 14 residues. The CDR3 spells CASGAGGGVETQYF. The CDR3 DNA reads as TGTGCCAGCGGCGCGGGAGGAGGAGTGGAGACCCAGTACTTC.

The rearrangement joins TRBV28 to TRBJ2-7; possibly TRBD1 or TRBD2 for D (5 bases each). In germline, CDR1 is MDHEN, CDR2 SYDVKM. This CDR3 is built from 16 residues. With 2 bases removed from V and 2 bases from J, the gap between germline ends came to 16 bases. In DNA, the CDR3 is TGTGCCAGCAGTTTAAGGATTGGGACGTCCACCTACGAGCAGTACTTC. Translated: CASSLRIGTSTYEQYF.

The rearrangement uses TRBV15 and TRBJ1-1, with D unclear. The CDR3 spans 15 residues. Trimming removed 0 bases at V and 1 base at J, with 9 bases between. Germline loops: CDR1 LNHNV, CDR2 YYDKDF (reference sequence). CDR3 loop: CATSRDRAGNTEAFF. DNA for the CDR3: TGTGCCACCAGCAGAGATCGCGCGGGGAACACTGAAGCTTTCTTT. Looking up the rest from reference TRBV15 and TRBJ1-1 gives the full variable domain: DAMVIQNPRYQVTQFGKPVTLSCSQTLNHNVMYWYQQKSSQAPKLLFHYYDKDFNNEADTPDNFQSRRPNTSFCFLDIRSPGLGDTAMYLCATSRDRAGNTEAFFGQGTRLTVV.

V gene TRBV28 combines with J gene TRBJ2-7; TRBD1 or TRBD2 may be the D gene (5 bases each). CDR1 and CDR2 from the germline V gene are MDHEN and SYDVKM. Trimming shortened V by 6 bases and J by 3 bases, and 18 bases separated the two germline ends. This CDR3 has 15 amino acids. The CDR3 is CASSTTGTLSYEQYF. The CDR3 region has the DNA TGTGCCAGCAGCACAACCGGGACGCTAAGCTACGAGCAGTACTTC.

The rearrangement joins TRBV7-2 to TRBJ2-1; D gene unclear. Per germline, CDR1 SGHTA and CDR2 FQGNSA. The CDR3 runs to 13 residues. V gave up 1 base and J gave up 11 bases, with 12 bases separating them. The DNA for the CDR3 is TGTGCCAGCAGCTTAGGTGTTGGGGAAAAGCAGTTCTTC. Translation gives CASSLGVGEKQFF.

Concerning this clone: The junction departs from the called germline gene at one end, perhaps through a read error. The chain recombines TRBV30 with TRBJ1-1, with D possibly TRBD1 on 5 matching bases. CDR1 and CDR2 (germline): GTSNPN, SVGIG (reference sequence). This CDR3 contains 13 residues. The CDR3 DNA is TGTGCCTGGAGTGTCTCCAGGGCCACTCAAGCTTTCTTT. Its translation: CAWSVSRATQAFF.

CDR3 nucleotide sequence: TGCGCCAGCAGGAGGGAGGGTGAAAAACTGTTTTTT. Its translation is CASRREGEKLFF. The V gene is TRBV5-1, the J gene TRBJ1-4; D ambiguous. Looked up from germline, CDR1 is SGHRS and CDR2 is YFSETQ. This CDR3 spans 12 amino acids. V was shortened by 5 bases and J by 7 bases, with 9 bases between the two germline ends. The entire variable domain, with the rest obtained from reference TRBV5-1 and TRBJ1-4, is as follows: KAGVTQTPRYLIKTRGQQVTLSCSPISGHRSVSWYQQTPGQGLQFLFEYFSETQRNKGNFPGRFSGRQFSNSRSEMNVSTLELGDSALYLCASRREGEKLFFGSGTQLSVL.

Only a few counts were recorded for this clone. The V call is TRBV28, the J call TRBJ1-5; no clear D. The V gene lost 3 bases and the J gene lost 4 bases, with 13 bases spanning the gap. This CDR3 spans 15 amino acids. Per germline, CDR1 MDHEN and CDR2 SYDVKM. For the CDR3, the DNA is TGTGCCAGCAGTTTTTTGGCCCCGCGGAATCAGCCCCAGCATTTT. Protein: CASSFLAPRNQPQHF.

The chain couples TRBV18 to TRBJ2-2; possibly TRBD2 for D (5 bases). Trimming shortened V by 3 bases and J by 8 bases, and 19 bases separated the two germline ends. The CDR3 runs 16 residues. CDR1 is KGHSH and CDR2 is LQKENI in the germline V gene. CDR3 DNA sequence: TGTGCCAGCTCACCCAGAGCCAGGAGGAATGAGGGGGAGCTGTTTTTT. Protein: CASSPRARRNEGELFF.

This clone was seen a handful of times. This chain links TRBV7-3 with TRBJ2-6, with D unresolved. Trimming left V 2 bases short and J 3 bases short, with 8 bases between. This CDR3 is built from 15 residues. Germline assignment: CDR1 SGHTA and CDR2 FQGTGA. The CDR3 sequence: CASSLGGGGANVLTF. Written as DNA, the CDR3 is TGTGCCAGCAGCTTAGGTGGCGGTGGGGCCAACGTCCTGACTTTC.

The CDR3 bases are TGTGCCAGCAGTGACTCTGTCACTGAAGCTTTCTTT. Translation: CASSDSVTEAFF. The chain has TRBV2 and TRBJ1-1; no definite D call. Trimming took off 3 bases at V and 4 bases at J, with 6 bases between the two ends. The CDR3 has 12 amino acids. Germline lookup yields CDR1 SNHLY and CDR2 FYNNEI.